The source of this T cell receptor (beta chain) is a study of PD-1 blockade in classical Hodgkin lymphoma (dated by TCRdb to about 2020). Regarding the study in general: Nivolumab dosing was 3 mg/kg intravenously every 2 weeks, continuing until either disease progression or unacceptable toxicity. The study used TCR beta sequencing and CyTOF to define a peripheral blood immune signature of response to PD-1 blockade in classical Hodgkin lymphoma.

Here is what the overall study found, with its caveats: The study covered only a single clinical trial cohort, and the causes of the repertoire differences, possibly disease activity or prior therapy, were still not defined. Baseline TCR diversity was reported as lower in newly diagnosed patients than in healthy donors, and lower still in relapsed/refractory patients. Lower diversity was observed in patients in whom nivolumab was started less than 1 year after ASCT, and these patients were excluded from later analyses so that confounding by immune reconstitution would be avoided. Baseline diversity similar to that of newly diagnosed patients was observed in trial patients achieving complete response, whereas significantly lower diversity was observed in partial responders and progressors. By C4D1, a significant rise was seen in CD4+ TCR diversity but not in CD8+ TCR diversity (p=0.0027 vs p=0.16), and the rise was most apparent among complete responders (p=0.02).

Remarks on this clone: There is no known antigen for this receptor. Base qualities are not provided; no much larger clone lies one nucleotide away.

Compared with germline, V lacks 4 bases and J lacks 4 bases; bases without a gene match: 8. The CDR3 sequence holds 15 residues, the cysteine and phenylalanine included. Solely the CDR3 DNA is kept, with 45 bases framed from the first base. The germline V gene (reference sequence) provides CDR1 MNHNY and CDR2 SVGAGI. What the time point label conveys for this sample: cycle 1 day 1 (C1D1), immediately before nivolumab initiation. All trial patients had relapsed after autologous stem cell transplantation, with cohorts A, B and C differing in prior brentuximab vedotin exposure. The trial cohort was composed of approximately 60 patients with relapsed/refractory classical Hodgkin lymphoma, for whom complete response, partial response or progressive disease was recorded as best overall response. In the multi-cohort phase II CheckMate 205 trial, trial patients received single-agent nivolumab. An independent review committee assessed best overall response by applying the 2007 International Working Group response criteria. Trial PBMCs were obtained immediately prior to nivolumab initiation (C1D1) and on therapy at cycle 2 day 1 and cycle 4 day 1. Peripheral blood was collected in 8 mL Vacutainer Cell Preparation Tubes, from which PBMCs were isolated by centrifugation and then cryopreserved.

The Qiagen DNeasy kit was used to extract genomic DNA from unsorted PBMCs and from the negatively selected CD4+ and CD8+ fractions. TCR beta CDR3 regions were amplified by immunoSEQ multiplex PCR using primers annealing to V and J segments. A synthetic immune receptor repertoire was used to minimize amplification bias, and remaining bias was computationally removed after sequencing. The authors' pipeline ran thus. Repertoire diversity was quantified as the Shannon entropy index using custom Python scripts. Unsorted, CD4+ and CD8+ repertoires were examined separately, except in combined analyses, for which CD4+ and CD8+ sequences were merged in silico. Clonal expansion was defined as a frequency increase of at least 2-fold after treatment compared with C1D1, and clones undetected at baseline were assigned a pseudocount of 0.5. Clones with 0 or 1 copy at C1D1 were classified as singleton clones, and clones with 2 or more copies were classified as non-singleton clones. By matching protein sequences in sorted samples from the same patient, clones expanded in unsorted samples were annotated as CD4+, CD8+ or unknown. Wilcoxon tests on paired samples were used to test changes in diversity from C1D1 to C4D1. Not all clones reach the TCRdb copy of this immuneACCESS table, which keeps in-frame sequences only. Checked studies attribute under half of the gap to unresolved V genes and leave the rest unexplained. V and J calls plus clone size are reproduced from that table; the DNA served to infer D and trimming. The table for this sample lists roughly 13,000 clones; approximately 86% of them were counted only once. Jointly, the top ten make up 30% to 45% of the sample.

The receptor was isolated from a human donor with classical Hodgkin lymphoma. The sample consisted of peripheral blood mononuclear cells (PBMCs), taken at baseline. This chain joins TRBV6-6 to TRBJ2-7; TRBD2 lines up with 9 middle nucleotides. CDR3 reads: CASSLGASGAYEQYF. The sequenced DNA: TGTGCCAGCAGTTTGGGGGCTAGCGGGGCTTACGAGCAGTACTTC.